The T cell receptor beta chain under discussion was sequenced for a study of blood T cell repertoires in COVID-19. About the study: The cDNA or gDNA used as material had been derived from T cells, B-cell-depleted T cells, or PBMCs.

This clone has a handful of counts. In the authors' methods: Scientists estimated how many nucleated cells there were by amplifying reference gene primers. Libraries were prepared by immunoSEQ multiplex PCR; TCRdb keeps only in-frame clonotypes and omits some of them. The DNA gave D and trimming, while V, J and clone size come from that table. The sample has 100,000 to 130,000 clones; about four fifths are singletons. The CDR3 has 15 amino acids. V was clipped by 2 bases and J by 0 bases, with 10 bases between them. The germline V gene encodes CDR1 GTSNPN and CDR2 SVGIG (reference sequence). This chain uses TRBV30 with TRBJ2-2; no firm D call. This receptor was taken from a human donor in a cohort sampled during active COVID-19. Sequences were obtained from peripheral blood. The CDR3 DNA reads TGTGCCTGGAGTCCCCTCTCGGCGAACACCGGGGAGCTGTTTTTT. Protein: CAWSPLSANTGELFF.